This T cell receptor (beta chain) was observed in a study of blood T cell repertoires in COVID-19. Study background: Sites in the United States, Italy and Spain provided acute and convalescent COVID-19 samples. PBMCs, B-cell-depleted T cells, or T cells provided the cDNA or gDNA that made up the material.

Comments on this clone: A read error may produce the germline difference seen at one junction end.

Germline values: CDR1 SNHLY, CDR2 FYNNEI. There are 14 residues in the CDR3. Under the authors' procedure: How many nucleated cells were present was estimated from reference gene primer amplification. Data came from immunoSEQ multiplex PCR; TCRdb stores just in-frame clones and leaves some out. V, J and clone size derive from that table, while D and trimming were established from the DNA sequence. The table records tens of thousands of clones, 91% of them present only once. This sequence originates from a human donor with active COVID-19. The donor label of this sample is uncertain. The J gene is TRBJ2-7, the V gene TRBV2; 8 bases line up with TRBD1. Material for sequencing was peripheral blood. The CDR3 region has the DNA TGTGCCAGCAGTGACGGACAGGGCTCCCACGAGCAGTACTTC. Encoded protein: CASSDGQGSHEQYF.